The 16 T cell receptor beta chains reported below all come from one sample, sequenced in a study of T-cell reconstitution after alpha-beta-depleted transplantation in children. Construction of the TCRbeta library involved unique molecular identifiers. TCRdb reanalysed the PCR reads using MiXCR and keeps one entry per CDR3 protein. The table has 500,000 or so distinct CDR3 sequences, about 33% seen once. The sample here was PBMCs from the stem cell graft donor, taken from the stem cell graft. The source is a human donor who donated a stem cell graft to a child with aplastic anemia.

This clonotype came up a few times. The rearrangement links TRBV6-5 to TRBJ2-2, with 7 nucleotides matching TRBD1. CDR3 length: 15 amino acids. V lost 3 bases to trimming and J lost 4 bases; unmatched junction nucleotides: 5. CDR1 and CDR2 (germline): MNHEY, SVGAGI. For the CDR3, the DNA is TGTGCCAGCAGTTATGGCAGGGACAGCACCGGGGAGCTGTTTTTT. Translation gives CASSYGRDSTGELFF.

This clonotype was detected only a few times. In DNA, the CDR3 is TGTGCCAGCAGCTCTACCCTGACAGGGAGCACTGAAGCTTTCTTT. It translates to CASSSTLTGSTEAFF. The chain employs TRBV7-9 and TRBJ1-1, with TRBD1 matching 7 bases. CDR1 and CDR2 from the germline V gene are SEHNR and FQNEAQ (reference sequence). Trimming at V came to 4 bases and at J to 4 bases, leaving 9 bases not matched to a gene. This CDR3 comprises 15 residues.

This clonotype was found a few times. This chain links TRBV28 with TRBJ1-5; D not certain. Germline-derived CDR1 and CDR2 are MDHEN and SYDVKM. The CDR3 covers 12 residues. Deletions cut 8 bases from V and 4 bases from J, with 9 bases between. The chain's CDR3 is CASLGGNQPQHF. CDR3 in DNA: TGTGCCAGCCTAGGAGGAAATCAGCCCCAGCATTTT.

This clonotype appeared a few times. This sequence joins TRBV20-1 and TRBJ2-1, with D uncertain. The V and J ends lost 2 bases and 7 bases respectively, with 9 bases between them. Germline-derived CDR1 and CDR2 are DFQATT and SNEGSKA (reference sequence). The CDR3 extends over 12 amino acids. CDR3 in amino acids: CSARSLMNEQFF. The CDR3 DNA follows: TGCAGTGCTAGAAGTCTAATGAATGAGCAGTTCTTC.

In its sample, this clonotype was seen a few times. This chain uses TRBV7-6 with TRBJ2-1, with TRBD2 as a possible D gene (5 bases). This CDR3 has 18 amino acids. Germline-derived CDR1 and CDR2 are SGHVS and FNYEAQ. V lost 1 base to trimming and J lost 2 bases, with 18 bases between them. CDR3 in DNA: TGTGCCAGCAGCTTAGAAGTAGGCAGAGAGGGAACCTACAATGAGCAGTTCTTC. Protein sequence: CASSLEVGREGTYNEQFF.

This clonotype was observed a handful of times. The rearrangement links TRBV2 to TRBJ1-1; no clear D gene. V was clipped by 4 bases and J by 4 bases, with 7 bases between them. This CDR3 is 12 amino acids long. Germline V gene data show CDR1 as SNHLY and CDR2 as FYNNEI. In DNA, the CDR3 is TGTGCCAGCAGTGGGGATCTCACTGAAGCTTTCTTT. Translated, it gives CASSGDLTEAFF.

This chain links TRBV7-2 with TRBJ1-5; no clear D. In germline, CDR1 is SGHTA, CDR2 FQGNSA. The CDR3 is made up of 15 amino acids. V lost 5 bases to trimming and J lost 2 bases, with 13 bases between them. The CDR3 loop is CASSLYGQGNQPQHF. The DNA of the CDR3 is TGTGCCAGCAGCCTCTACGGCCAGGGCAATCAGCCCCAGCATTTT.

This clonotype occurred many times. The chain has TRBV29-1 and TRBJ2-5, with D possibly matching TRBD1 (6 bases). Germline V gene lookup returns CDR1 SQVTM and CDR2 ANQGSEA. The CDR3 is made up of 12 amino acids. Trimming removed 4 bases from V and 2 bases from J, with 8 bases in between. Here the CDR3 DNA reads TGCAGCGTTGTCAGGGGACAAGAGACCCAGTACTTC. Translating gives CSVVRGQETQYF.

The chain is built from TRBV4-3 and TRBJ2-2, with 8 bases lining up with TRBD1. CDR3 length: 17 amino acids. Germline CDR1 is LGHNA and CDR2 is YSLEER. V dropped 0 bases and J dropped 2; count of bases not matched to a gene: 5. For the CDR3, the DNA is TGCGCCAGCAGCCAAGATAGGCAGGGGGCCAACACCGGGGAGCTGTTTTTT. Protein sequence: CASSQDRQGANTGELFF.

This rearrangement joins TRBV7-2 to TRBJ1-4; tentative D call: TRBD1 (5 bases). V was shortened by 2 bases and J by 8 bases, with 15 bases between the two germline ends. Germline V CDR1 and CDR2: SGHTA, FQGNSA. The CDR3 is 15 residues long. The CDR3 protein is CASSLFRAEGEKLFF. CDR3 DNA: TGTGCCAGCAGCTTATTTAGGGCAGAGGGGGAAAAACTGTTTTTT.

This clonotype was detected a few times. This sequence joins TRBV5-1 and TRBJ2-7; possible D gene TRBD2, 5 bases. Trimming took off 0 bases at V and 0 bases at J, with 13 bases between the two ends. This CDR3 has 16 residues. Germline-derived CDR1 and CDR2 are SGHRS and YFSETQ. CDR3: CASSLGGSRSSYEQYF. In nucleotides, the CDR3 is TGCGCCAGCAGCTTGGGAGGGTCCAGGAGCTCCTACGAGCAGTACTTC.

This clonotype came up a few times. This chain uses TRBV12-3 or TRBV12-4 with TRBJ1-5; D remains ambiguous. The CDR3 contains 13 residues. The V gene lost 5 bases and the J gene lost 5 bases, with 10 bases spanning the gap. The CDR3 here is CASSPNNDQPQHF. In DNA, the CDR3 is TGTGCCAGCAGTCCCAACAATGATCAGCCCCAGCATTTT.

This clonotype has a handful of counts. This chain uses TRBV4-3 with TRBJ2-1, with D perhaps TRBD2 (5 bases). Germline V gives CDR1 LGHNA, CDR2 YSLEER. V was clipped by 1 base and J by 8 bases, with 15 bases between them. The CDR3 runs 15 residues. The CDR3 is CASSQVGVNVYEQFF. The DNA of the CDR3 is TGCGCCAGCAGCCAAGTCGGGGTAAATGTGTATGAGCAGTTCTTC.

A single count supports this clonotype. The rearrangement joins TRBV5-8 to TRBJ2-3; 9 nucleotides match TRBD2. There are 14 residues in the CDR3. Trimming at V came to 6 bases and at J to 4 bases, leaving 6 bases not matched to a gene. Germline-derived CDR1 and CDR2 are SGHTS and YDEGEE. The CDR3 loop reads CASKGGRAADTQYF. CDR3 bases: TGTGCCAGCAAAGGCGGGAGGGCCGCAGATACGCAGTATTTT.

CDR3 sequence (DNA): TGCGCCAGCAGCCGTGACGGGCACTCTGGGGCCAACGTCCTGACTTTC. Its translation: CASSRDGHSGANVLTF. The J gene is TRBJ2-6, the V gene TRBV5-1, with no clear D. This CDR3 is built from 16 residues. V dropped 4 bases and J dropped 0 bases, with 11 bases sitting between them. The germline CDR1 and CDR2 sequences are SGHRS and YFSETQ.

This clonotype was seen many times. The J gene is TRBJ1-5, the V gene TRBV2; D gene unclear. This CDR3 comprises 14 residues. V lost 2 bases and J 3 bases, leaving 8 bases between the germline ends. CDR1 and CDR2 (germline): SNHLY, FYNNEI. DNA of the CDR3: TGTGCCAGCAGTGAAATCCAGGTCAATCAGCCCCAGCATTTT. Its translation is CASSEIQVNQPQHF.